The rows below give T cell receptor beta chains drawn from one sample of a study of blood T cell repertoires in COVID-19. Measured with immunoSEQ multiplex PCR; TCRdb has only the in-frame clones, and not every one. The data hold 95,000 to 120,000 clones, with over 75% observed a single time. What was sequenced was peripheral blood. These receptors were obtained from a human donor in a cohort sampled during active COVID-19. CDR3s include the opening cysteine and the closing phenylalanine or tryptophan. The D gene is left open where the match is weak. The size of a clone is reported for some rows only, either as once, few or many, or as a class for expanded clones.

.	.	TRBV6-5	TRBJ2-3	CASSYSPSKFTDTQYF	TGTGCCAGCAGTTACTCGCCTAGCAAATTCACAGATACGCAGTATTTT
.	.	TRBV7-9	TRBJ2-1	CASSLNTNNEQFF	TGTGCCAGCAGCTTAAACACAAACAATGAGCAGTTCTTC
.	TRBD2	TRBV7-2	TRBJ2-1	CASSPRWGLAGEGEQFF	TGTGCCAGCAGCCCCAGGTGGGGACTAGCGGGGGAAGGGGAGCAGTTCTTC
.	.	TRBV18	TRBJ2-3	CASSPLDSGTDTQYF	TGTGCCAGCTCACCCCTGGACAGCGGCACAGATACGCAGTATTTT
once	TRBD1	TRBV18	TRBJ2-2	CASSPLTGVDSGELFF	TGTGCCAGCTCACCCCTGACAGGGGTAGATTCCGGGGAGCTGTTTTTT
.	.	TRBV2	TRBJ2-6	CASSPVSVLTF	TGTGCCAGCAGTCCGGTTAGCGTCCTGACTTTC
once	.	TRBV7-9	TRBJ2-3	CASRSTQVTDTQYF	TGTGCCAGCAGATCTACACAGGTTACAGATACGCAGTATTTT
.	TRBD1	TRBV28	TRBJ1-4	CASSRQGATNEKLFF	TGTGCCAGCAGCAGACAGGGGGCAACTAATGAAAAACTGTTTTTT
.	.	TRBV29-1	TRBJ1-1	CSVKDSEAFF	TGCAGCGTAAAAGACAGTGAAGCTTTCTTT
.	.	TRBV19	TRBJ2-6	CASSMQGLHSGANVLTF	TGTGCCAGTAGTATGCAGGGGCTTCACTCTGGGGCCAACGTCCTGACTTTC
once	.	TRBV2	TRBJ1-1	CASSGPTGNTEAFF	TGTGCCAGCAGCGGCCCCACGGGGAACACTGAAGCTTTCTTT
.	.	TRBV25-1	TRBJ1-4	CASSDRTSNKGRLFF	TGTGCCAGCAGTGACCGGACATCCAATAAAGGGAGGCTGTTTTTT
.	.	TRBV7-9	TRBJ1-1	CASSLGTGGTGNGEAFF	TGTGCCAGCAGCTTGGGTACAGGCGGTACGGGTAATGGGGAAGCTTTCTTT
.	TRBD1	TRBV2	TRBJ2-1	CASSEARTGRDEQFF	TGTGCCAGCAGTGAAGCGAGGACAGGGAGAGATGAGCAGTTCTTC
.	TRBD2	TRBV19	TRBJ2-1	CASSSLAGGSYNEQFF	TGTGCCAGTAGTAGCCTAGCGGGGGGGTCCTACAATGAGCAGTTCTTC
.	.	TRBV9	TRBJ1-1	CASSSQAQGIGAEAFF	TGTGCCAGCAGCTCCCAGGCGCAGGGGATCGGGGCTGAAGCTTTCTTT
.	TRBD2	TRBV5-1	TRBJ2-1	CASSLRAGTGNNEQFF	TGCGCCAGCAGCCTACGAGCGGGAACGGGTAACAATGAGCAGTTCTTC
.	TRBD2	TRBV28	TRBJ2-1	CASSSPSGGAFNEQFF	TGTGCCAGCAGTTCTCCCAGCGGGGGGGCTTTCAATGAGCAGTTCTTC
.	.	TRBV11-2	TRBJ2-1	CASSPPGTGYNEQFF	TGTGCCAGCAGCCCCCCCGGGACTGGCTACAATGAGCAGTTCTTC
.	.	TRBV6-6	TRBJ2-2	CASSSPQTGSGELFF	TGTGCCAGCAGTTCCCCTCAAACAGGGTCCGGGGAGCTGTTTTTT
.	.	TRBV4-2	TRBJ1-2	CASSQPSQGMNYGYTF	TGTGCCAGCAGCCAACCATCCCAGGGGATGAACTATGGCTACACCTTC
.	.	TRBV3-1/TRBV3-2	TRBJ1-1	CASSQGMGAVQAFF	TGTGCCAGCAGCCAAGGAATGGGGGCGGTTCAAGCTTTCTTT
.	TRBD1	TRBV19	TRBJ1-1	CASSLTGGAFTEAFF	TGTGCCAGTAGCTTGACAGGGGGCGCATTCACTGAAGCTTTCTTT
.	.	TRBV6-5	TRBJ1-4	CASSYSTYERKLFF	TGTGCCAGCAGTTACTCGACATACGAAAGAAAACTGTTTTTT
.	TRBD2	TRBV7-9	TRBJ2-4	CASSLSPSGDIQYF	TGTGCCAGCAGCTTATCTCCTAGCGGGGACATTCAGTACTTC
once	.	TRBV5-6	TRBJ2-7	CASSFRQNYEQYF	TGTGCCAGCAGCTTTCGACAGAACTACGAGCAGTACTTC
.	.	TRBV6-5	TRBJ1-1	CASSYSRGNTEAFF	TGTGCCAGCAGTTACTCGAGAGGGAACACTGAAGCTTTCTTT
few	.	TRBV7-9	TRBJ1-2	CASSIRNYGYTF	TGTGCCAGCAGCATCCGGAACTATGGCTACACCTTC
.	.	TRBV7-8	TRBJ1-1	CASSLLGGGNTEAFF	TGTGCCAGCAGCCTCCTCGGGGGTGGGAACACTGAAGCTTTCTTT
.	.	TRBV2	TRBJ1-1	CASSTDMNTEAFF	TGTGCCAGCAGCACGGACATGAACACTGAAGCTTTCTTT
few	.	TRBV11-2	TRBJ2-2	CASSLGLNTGELFF	TGTGCCAGCAGCTTAGGACTTAACACCGGGGAGCTGTTTTTT
few	.	TRBV10-2	TRBJ1-5	CASSEPTTYNQPQHF	TGCGCCAGCAGTGAGCCGACGACTTACAATCAGCCCCAGCATTTT
.	.	TRBV7-9	TRBJ1-2	CASSSDSTANYGYTF	TGTGCCAGCAGCTCCGACTCGACAGCTAACTATGGCTACACCTTC
.	TRBD2	TRBV5-1	TRBJ2-1	CASSPGTSGRYNEQFF	TGCGCCAGCAGCCCCGGGACTAGCGGGCGTTACAATGAGCAGTTCTTC
few	.	TRBV6-5	TRBJ2-7	CASSKGLGGIYEQYF	TGTGCCAGCAGTAAGGGACTGGGTGGGATCTACGAGCAGTACTTC
few	.	TRBV24-1	TRBJ1-5	CATSLGNQPQHF	TGTGCCACCAGTCTTGGCAATCAGCCCCAGCATTTT
.	.	TRBV18	TRBJ2-2	CASSPPTQAGELFF	TGTGCCAGCTCACCACCTACTCAAGCCGGGGAGCTGTTTTTT
.	.	TRBV6-6	TRBJ1-2	CASSSTSQAYGYTF	TGTGCCAGCAGTTCCACCTCCCAGGCCTATGGCTACACCTTC
.	.	TRBV10-2	TRBJ2-1	CASSDPGLGGYEQFF	TGCGCCAGCAGTGACCCGGGACTAGGGGGCTATGAGCAGTTCTTC
.	TRBD1	TRBV4-1	TRBJ2-5	CASSGDRGLGETQYF	TGCGCCAGCAGTGGGGACAGGGGGTTAGGAGAGACCCAGTACTTC
.	.	TRBV6-5	TRBJ1-2	CASGRATRGYTF	TGTGCCAGCGGCAGGGCGACGAGGGGCTACACCTTC
once	.	TRBV6-5	TRBJ2-1	CASSDGSLKQFF	TGTGCCAGCAGCGACGGGAGCTTAAAGCAGTTCTTC
few	.	TRBV6-1	TRBJ2-2	CASSELKGRDGELFF	TGTGCCAGCAGTGAATTAAAGGGGCGGGACGGGGAGCTGTTTTTT
.	.	TRBV19	TRBJ1-1	CASSEQGGTEAFF	TGTGCCAGTAGTGAACAGGGTGGCACTGAAGCTTTCTTT
.	TRBD1	TRBV18	TRBJ1-4	CASSPDWTGGVSEKLFF	TGTGCCAGCTCACCTGACTGGACAGGAGGCGTTAGTGAAAAACTGTTTTTT
once	.	TRBV5-8	TRBJ1-1	CASSWNWGQPEGEAFF	TGTGCCAGCAGCTGGAACTGGGGGCAGCCAGAGGGTGAAGCTTTCTTT
.	TRBD2	TRBV19	TRBJ2-1	CASSARTSGTHNEQFF	TGTGCCAGTAGTGCGAGGACTAGCGGAACGCACAATGAGCAGTTCTTC
.	.	TRBV7-2	TRBJ2-5	CASSLAGLVQETQYF	TGTGCCAGCAGCTTAGCGGGGCTAGTTCAAGAGACCCAGTACTTC
.	TRBD2	TRBV19	TRBJ2-7	CASSIGPSGGLYEQYF	TGTGCCAGTAGTATAGGCCCTAGCGGGGGACTCTACGAGCAGTACTTC
.	.	TRBV3-1/TRBV3-2	TRBJ1-2	CASSQADYGYTF	TGTGCCAGCAGCCAAGCCGACTATGGCTACACCTTC
.	TRBD1	TRBV28	TRBJ2-7	CASSVLTGISEQYF	TGTGCCAGCAGTGTCCTGACAGGGATCTCCGAGCAGTACTTC
once	.	TRBV13	TRBJ2-7	CASSPPPGLSSYEQYF	TGTGCCAGCAGCCCCCCCCCAGGGCTGAGCTCCTACGAGCAGTACTTC
.	.	TRBV2	TRBJ1-6	CASSEARVSGNNSPLHF	TGTGCCAGCAGTGAAGCGAGGGTATCTGGGAATAATTCACCCCTCCACTTT